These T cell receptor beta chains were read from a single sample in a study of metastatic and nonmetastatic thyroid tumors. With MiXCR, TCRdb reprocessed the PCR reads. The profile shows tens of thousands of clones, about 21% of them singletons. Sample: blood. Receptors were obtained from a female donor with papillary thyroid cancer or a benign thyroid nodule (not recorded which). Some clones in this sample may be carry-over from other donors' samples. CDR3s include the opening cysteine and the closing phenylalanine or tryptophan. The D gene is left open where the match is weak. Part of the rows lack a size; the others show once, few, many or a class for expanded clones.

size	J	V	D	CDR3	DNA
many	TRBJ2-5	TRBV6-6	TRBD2	CASSYSLAGAQETQYF	TGTGCCAGCAGTTACTCTCTAGCGGGGGCTCAAGAGACCCAGTACTTC
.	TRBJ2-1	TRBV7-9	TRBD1	CASSTDRGRNEQFF	TGTGCCAGCAGCACCGACAGGGGGCGGAATGAGCAGTTCTTC
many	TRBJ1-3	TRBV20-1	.	CSASGGTSGNTIYF	TGCAGTGCTAGTGGTGGAACCTCTGGAAACACCATATATTTT
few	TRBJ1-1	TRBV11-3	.	CASSLGGTVTEAFF	TGTGCCAGCAGCTTAGGGGGGACCGTTACTGAAGCTTTCTTT
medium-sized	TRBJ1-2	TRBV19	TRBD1	CASSTGQQGYGYTF	TGTGCCAGTAGTACGGGACAGCAGGGCTATGGCTACACCTTC
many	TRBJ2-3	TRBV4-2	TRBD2	CASSPGLRGGFADTQYF	TGTGCCAGCAGCCCTGGACTGCGGGGGGGCTTTGCTGATACGCAGTATTTT
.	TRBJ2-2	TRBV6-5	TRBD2	CASSYRKGAGGNTGELFF	TGTGCCAGCAGTTACCGGAAAGGGGCGGGAGGGAACACCGGGGAGCTGTTTTTT
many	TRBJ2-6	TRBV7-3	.	CASSLGVTGANVLTF	TGTGCCAGCAGCTTGGGGGTTACTGGGGCCAACGTCCTGACTTTC
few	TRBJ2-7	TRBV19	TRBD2	CASSWGSSGTYEQYF	TGTGCCAGTAGTTGGGGTAGTAGCGGGACTTACGAGCAGTACTTC
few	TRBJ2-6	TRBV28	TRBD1	CASTQGGSGANVLTF	TGTGCCAGCACACAGGGGGGATCCGGGGCCAACGTCCTGACTTTC
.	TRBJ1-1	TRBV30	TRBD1	CAWSTGAGTEAFF	TGTGCCTGGAGTACAGGGGCAGGGACTGAAGCTTTCTTT
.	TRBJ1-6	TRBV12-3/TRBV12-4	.	CASSVRASPLHF	TGTGCCAGCAGCGTCCGAGCATCACCCCTCCACTTT
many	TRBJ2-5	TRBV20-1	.	CSARDPAAGTQYF	TGCAGTGCTAGAGATCCCGCTGCAGGGACCCAGTACTTC
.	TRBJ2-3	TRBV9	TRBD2	CASSVRASGFTDTQYF	TGTGCCAGCAGCGTACGTGCTAGCGGATTCACAGATACGCAGTATTTT
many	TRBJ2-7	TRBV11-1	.	CASSPGGGFSSYEQYF	TGTGCCAGCAGCCCAGGGGGGGGATTTAGCTCCTACGAGCAGTACTTC
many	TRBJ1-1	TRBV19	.	CASSIHQKNTEAFF	TGTGCCAGTAGTATCCATCAAAAGAACACTGAAGCTTTCTTT
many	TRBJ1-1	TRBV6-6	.	CASSYSRAHTEAFF	TGTGCCAGCAGTTATTCCAGGGCGCACACTGAAGCTTTCTTT
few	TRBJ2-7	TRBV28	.	CASSLWDPVRYEQYF	TGTGCCAGCAGTTTATGGGATCCGGTTAGGTACGAGCAGTACTTC
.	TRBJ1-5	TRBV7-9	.	CASGPLQPQHF	TGTGCTTCGGGCCCCCTCCAGCCCCAGCATTTT
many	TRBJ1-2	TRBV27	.	CASSLSGGFNYGYTF	TGTGCCAGCAGTTTATCGGGGGGTTTTAACTATGGCTACACCTTC
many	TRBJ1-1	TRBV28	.	CASSLQGFEAFF	TGTGCCAGCAGTTTACAGGGCTTTGAAGCTTTCTTT
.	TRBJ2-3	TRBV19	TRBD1	CASRKQGEDTQYF	TGTGCCAGTAGAAAACAGGGGGAGGATACGCAGTATTTT
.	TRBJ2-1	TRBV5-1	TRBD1	CASSRTGDDNEQFF	TGCGCCAGCAGTCGGACAGGGGACGACAATGAGCAGTTCTTC
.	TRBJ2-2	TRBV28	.	CASTPGGNTGELFF	TGTGCCAGCACCCCTGGCGGGAACACCGGGGAGCTGTTTTTT
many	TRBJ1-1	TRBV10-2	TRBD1	CASRDRVYTEAFF	TGCGCCAGCAGGGACAGGGTTTACACTGAAGCTTTCTTT
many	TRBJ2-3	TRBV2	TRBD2	CASMIDGGAGDTQYF	TGTGCCAGCATGATCGACGGGGGGGCCGGGGATACGCAGTATTTT
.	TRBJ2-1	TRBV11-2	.	CASSFLPSGLENEQFF	TGTGCCAGCAGCTTTCTACCAAGCGGCCTCGAGAATGAGCAGTTCTTC
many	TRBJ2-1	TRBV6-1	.	CASRPGAYNEQFF	TGTGCCAGCAGACCCGGGGCCTACAATGAGCAGTTCTTC
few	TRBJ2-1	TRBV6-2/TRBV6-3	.	CASSYSGESEQFF	TGTGCCAGCAGTTACTCAGGGGAGAGTGAGCAGTTCTTC
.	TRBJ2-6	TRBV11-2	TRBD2	CASSPYIAGELTGANVLTF	TGTGCCAGCAGCCCATATATAGCGGGAGAACTTACTGGGGCCAACGTCCTGACTTTC
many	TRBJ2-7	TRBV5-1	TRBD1	CASSPLTGYHEQYF	TGCGCCAGCAGCCCGTTGACAGGGTACCACGAGCAGTACTTC
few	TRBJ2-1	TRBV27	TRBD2	CASKLSGTSGRSEQFF	TGTGCCAGCAAACTGAGCGGGACTAGCGGGAGGAGTGAGCAGTTCTTC
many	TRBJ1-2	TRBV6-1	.	CALGGAFYGYTF	TGTGCCTTAGGTGGTGCATTCTATGGCTACACCTTC
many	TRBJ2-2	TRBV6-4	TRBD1	CASTWGQGKTGELFF	TGTGCCAGCACTTGGGGACAGGGCAAGACCGGGGAGCTGTTTTTT
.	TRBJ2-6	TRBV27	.	CASRYSGANVLTF	TGTGCCAGCAGATACTCTGGGGCCAACGTCCTGACTTTC
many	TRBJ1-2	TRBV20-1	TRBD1	CSALTIDRVGGYTF	TGCAGTGCCCTCACGATCGACAGGGTGGGTGGCTACACCTTC
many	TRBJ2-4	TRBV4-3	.	CASSQNRDTEWDIQYF	TGCGCCAGCAGCCAGAACCGGGACACTGAATGGGACATTCAGTACTTC
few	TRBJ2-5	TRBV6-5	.	CASSYSLRAQETQYF	TGTGCCAGCAGTTACTCACTCAGGGCCCAAGAGACCCAGTACTTC
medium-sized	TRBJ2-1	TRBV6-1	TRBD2	CASRSSGQRFNEQFF	TGTGCCAGCAGGTCTAGCGGTCAGAGGTTCAATGAGCAGTTCTTC
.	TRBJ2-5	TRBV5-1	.	CASSLATWETQYF	TGCGCCAGCAGCTTGGCTACGTGGGAGACCCAGTACTTC
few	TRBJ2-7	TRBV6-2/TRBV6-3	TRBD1	CASSYRDRVDEQYF	TGTGCCAGCAGTTACAGGGACAGGGTCGACGAGCAGTACTTC